This T cell receptor beta chain was found in a study of cytomegalovirus exposure and HLA in healthy donors. 13 Jbeta primers and 60 Vbeta primers were used for the PCR. Some clones are missing from TCRdb's copy, which holds only in-frame ones; the method was immunoSEQ multiplex PCR. The sample features 50,000 to 70,000 clones, with approximately 4.3% in its top ten. The CDR3 has 16 residues. The V end was cut by 3 bases, the J end by 2 bases, with 13 bases between. The germline gives CDR1 LGHNA, CDR2 YSLEER. This TCR derives from a male donor in good health and CMV-seronegative. Sequencing was carried out using PBMCs. The rearrangement uses TRBV4-3 and TRBJ2-2, with a tentative D call TRBD1 (6 bases). The DNA of the CDR3 is TGCGCCAGCAGCCAGCTGTCAGGGGTTAACACCGGGGAGCTGTTTTTT. Amino acids: CASSQLSGVNTGELFF.